This section outlines one T cell receptor beta chain sequence together with its context. Antigen: not known. Germline assignment: CDR1 SEHNR and CDR2 FQNEAQ (reference sequence). V was trimmed by 7 bases and J by 4 bases, leaving 14 bases between them. This CDR3 spans 14 amino acids. Time point meaning: baseline, week 1 (first vaccination visit). Treatment: pre-vaccination baseline after standard-of-care therapy. This sample is drawn from a study of a mutant IDH1 vaccine in newly diagnosed glioma. Study-level information: Most patients had radiochemotherapy with temozolomide before enrollment; others had one alone. The study's findings and limits: Apparently, pseudoprogression bore no relation to changes among the top peripheral T cell clonotypes.

Some clones are missing from TCRdb's copy, which holds only in-frame ones; the method was immunoSEQ multiplex PCR. The sample has tens of thousands of clones, roughly 85% seen once; the top ten hold over 2%. V usage is TRBV7-9 and J usage is TRBJ1-3; D is unclear. This TCR was sampled from a man aged 40-49 years with glioma. Sequencing was performed on PBMCs, taken from a glioma patient treated with radiotherapy, temozolomide or both. The CDR3 nucleotides are TGTGCCAGCACCCCCACGGCAGTAGGAAACACCATATATTTT. Its translation is CASTPTAVGNTIYF.